Sequencing of this T cell receptor beta chain was carried out in a study of tumor-infiltrating lymphocytes in oesophageal squamous cell carcinoma. The CDR3 has 14 residues. The V segment lost 5 bases and the J segment 5 bases; nucleotides outside the gene matches: 7. This clonotype has only a few counts. MiXCR, run by TCRdb on the PCR reads, gives a single entry per CDR3 protein. Of fewer than 20,000 distinct CDR3 sequences in the sample, 45% to 50% were seen once. This TCR derives from a female donor with esophageal squamous cell carcinoma. Sequencing input: normal esophageal tissue next to the tumor. V and J are TRBV12-3 or TRBV12-4 and TRBJ1-1; TRBD1 agrees at 8 bases. The CDR3 sequence: CASSTQTGGTEAFF. The CDR3 nucleotides are TGTGCCAGCAGTACCCAAACAGGGGGGACTGAAGCTTTCTTT.